This T cell receptor (beta chain) was sequenced in a study of early stage breast cancer tumors. As for the study in general: Of fewer than 20 invasive breast tumors, about a dozen were hormone receptor-positive, HER2-negative.

This table comes from immunoSEQ multiplex PCR, and its TCRdb copy is limited to in-frame clones, with some not included. The table lists thousands of clones, about 70% of them singletons, with roughly 15% in the top ten. This CDR3 contains 18 residues. The source of this sequence is a person aged 55 to 75 with breast cancer. This rearrangement joins TRBV21-1 to TRBJ2-7; the D call in the table, TRBD2, was not verified against the DNA. TRBV21-1 is labeled a pseudogene. The sample consisted of normal breast tissue next to the tumor. DNA of the CDR3: TGTGCCAGCAGCAAAGGGGGTTGGAGGGGTCGGGCCTCCTACGAGCAGTACTTC. Its protein is CASSKGGWRGRASYEQYF.